This T cell receptor (beta chain) was observed in a study of T cells after yellow fever vaccination. TCRdb itself ran the 5' RACE reads through MiXCR, one entry per CDR3 protein. Among hundreds of thousands of distinct CDR3 sequences listed, about 12% were seen once. The study, taken as a whole, reports: Clones that expanded after primary vaccination mostly reappeared after the booster (approximately 96% CD4, approximately 85% CD8). The secondary T-cell response peaked on day 5, not day 15, but was weaker.

Germline CDR1 SGHTA, CDR2 FQGNSA. CDR3 size: 16 residues. Trimming left V 2 bases short and J 8 bases short, with 16 bases between. This clonotype was counted a few times. Antigen specificity is unknown. Specimen: PBMCs, collected on the day of the yellow fever booster vaccination. V and J are TRBV7-2 and TRBJ1-6; D may be TRBD1 (5 bases). The clonotype was recovered from a man under 40 who received the YFV17D yellow fever vaccine. This CDR3 reads CASSLLATGGYSPLHF. CDR3 in DNA: TGTGCCAGCAGCTTATTGGCAACCGGGGGGTATTCACCCCTCCACTTT.